This T cell receptor beta chain appears in the sequencing data of a study of T cell responses to AZD1222 COVID-19 vaccine. The CDR3 sequence is 14 residues long. Germline loops: CDR1 LGHDT, CDR2 YNNKEL (reference sequence). Trimming took 2 bases from V and 6 from J, leaving 11 bases between them. Second doses at about 4 or about 12 weeks were pooled. Method: immunoSEQ multiplex PCR; TCRdb's copy keeps in-frame clones and lacks some. The sample records roughly 120,000 clones, more than 85% being singletons. The TCR comes from an adult who received the AZD1222 COVID-19 vaccine. The V call is TRBV3-1 (or the pseudogene TRBV3-2), the J call TRBJ1-5, with a tentative D call TRBD1 (5 bases). This specimen consisted of peripheral blood, obtained 28 days after the second AZD1222 dose. The CDR3 sequence: CASSQTGGGQPQHF. The CDR3, as DNA: TGTGCCAGCAGCCAAACCGGGGGAGGTCAGCCCCAGCATTTT.